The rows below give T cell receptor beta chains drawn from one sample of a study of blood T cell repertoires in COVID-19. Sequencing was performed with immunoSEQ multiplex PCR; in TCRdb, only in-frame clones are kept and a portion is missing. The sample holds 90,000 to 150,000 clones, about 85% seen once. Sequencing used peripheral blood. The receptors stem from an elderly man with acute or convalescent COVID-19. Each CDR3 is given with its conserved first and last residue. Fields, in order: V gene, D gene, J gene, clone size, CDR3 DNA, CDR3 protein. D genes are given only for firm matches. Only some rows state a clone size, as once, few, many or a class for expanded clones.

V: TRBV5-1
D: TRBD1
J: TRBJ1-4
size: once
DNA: TGCGCCAGCAGCTTGGGGCGGACAGGGGGCACGAATGAAAAACTGTTTTTT
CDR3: CASSLGRTGGTNEKLFF

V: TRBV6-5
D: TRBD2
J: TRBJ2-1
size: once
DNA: TGTGCCAGCAGAGTAGCGGGAGGAGGGAATGAGCAGTTCTTC
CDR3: CASRVAGGGNEQFF

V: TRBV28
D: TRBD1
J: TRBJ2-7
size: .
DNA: TGTGCCAGCAGGGAGGGCGGGGACAGGGTCCACGAGCAGTACTTC
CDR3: CASREGGDRVHEQYF

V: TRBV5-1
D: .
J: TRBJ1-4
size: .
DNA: TGCGCCAGCAGCTTGGGCAGGGGTTGGGAAAAACTGTTTTTT
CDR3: CASSLGRGWEKLFF

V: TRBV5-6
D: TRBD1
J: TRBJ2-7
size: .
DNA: TGTGCCAGCAGCTTGAGGACAGGGATTCCCGAGCAGTACTTC
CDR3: CASSLRTGIPEQYF

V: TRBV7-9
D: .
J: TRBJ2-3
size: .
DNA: TGTGCCAGCAGCCCCAAGACAGCAGATACGCAGTATTTT
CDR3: CASSPKTADTQYF

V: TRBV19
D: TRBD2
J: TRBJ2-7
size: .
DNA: TGTGCCAGTAGTATAGAGAGGGGGACTAGCGTGAACGAGCAGTACTTC
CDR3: CASSIERGTSVNEQYF

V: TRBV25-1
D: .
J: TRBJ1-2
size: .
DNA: TGTGCCAGCAGTGAAGGGATTCCACGGGGTCGAATGAGCTACACCTTC
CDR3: CASSEGIPRGRMSYTF

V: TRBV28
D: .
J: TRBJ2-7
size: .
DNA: TGTGCCAGCAGTTTGATCCAGGCAGAGGGTCGGGAGCAGTACTTC
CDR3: CASSLIQAEGREQYF

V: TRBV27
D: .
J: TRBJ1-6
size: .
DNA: TGTGCCAGCAGTTTACCCGGCCAGGGGAAGGCACCCCTCCACTTT
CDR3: CASSLPGQGKAPLHF

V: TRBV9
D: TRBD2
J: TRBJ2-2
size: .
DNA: TGTGCCAGCAGCACTAAGACTAGCGGGGTTTCGAACACCGGGGAGCTGTTTTTT
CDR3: CASSTKTSGVSNTGELFF

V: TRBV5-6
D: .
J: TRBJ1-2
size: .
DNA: TGTGCCAGCAGCTTCTCAGGGAACTATGGCTACACCTTC
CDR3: CASSFSGNYGYTF

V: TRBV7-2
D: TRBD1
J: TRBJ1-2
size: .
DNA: TGTGCCAGCAGCTCGGGACAGCAAGGAGACTATGGCTACACCTTC
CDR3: CASSSGQQGDYGYTF

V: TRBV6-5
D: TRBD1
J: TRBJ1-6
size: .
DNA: TGTGCCAGTACGGGACAGGGTGGAAACTCACCCCTCCACTTT
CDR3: CASTGQGGNSPLHF

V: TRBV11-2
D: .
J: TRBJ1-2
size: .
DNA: TGTGCCAGCAGCTTAGGTGCCGGCTATGGCTACACCTTC
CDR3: CASSLGAGYGYTF

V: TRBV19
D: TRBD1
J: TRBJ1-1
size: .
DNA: TGTGCCAGTAGTACACAGGGGGCTGTCGTGAACACTGAAGCTTTCTTT
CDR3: CASSTQGAVVNTEAFF

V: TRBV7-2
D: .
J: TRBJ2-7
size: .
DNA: TGTGCCAGCAGCTTCTCGAGCGGAAGTTACGAGCAGTACTTC
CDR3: CASSFSSGSYEQYF

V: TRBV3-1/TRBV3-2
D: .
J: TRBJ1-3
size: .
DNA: TGTGCCAGCAGCCCGAGGACGGGGAACACCATATATTTT
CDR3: CASSPRTGNTIYF

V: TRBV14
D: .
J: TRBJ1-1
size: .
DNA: TGTGCCAGCAGCCAAACCAGGAAGGGGTACACTGAAGCTTTCTTT
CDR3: CASSQTRKGYTEAFF

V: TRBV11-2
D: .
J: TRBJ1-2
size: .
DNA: TGTGCCAGCAGCTCGCGGGGATCCTATGGCTACACCTTC
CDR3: CASSSRGSYGYTF

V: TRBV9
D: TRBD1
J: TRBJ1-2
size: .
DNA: TGTGCCAGCAGCGCGGGACAGGGGGAATTCGGTTATGGCTACACCTTC
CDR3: CASSAGQGEFGYGYTF

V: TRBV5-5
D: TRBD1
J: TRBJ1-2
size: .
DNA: TGTGCCAGCAGCTTGTCCGGGACAGGGGACTATGGCTACACCTTC
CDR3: CASSLSGTGDYGYTF

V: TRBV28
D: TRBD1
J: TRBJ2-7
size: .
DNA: TGTGCCAGCAGCCTGGGACAGGACTCCTACGAGCAGTACTTC
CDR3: CASSLGQDSYEQYF

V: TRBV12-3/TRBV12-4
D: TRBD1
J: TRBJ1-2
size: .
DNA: TGTGCCAGCAGTCCTACAGGGGGGAAGGGCTACACCTTC
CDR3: CASSPTGGKGYTF

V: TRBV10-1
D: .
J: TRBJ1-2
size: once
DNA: TGCGCCAGCAGTCCCAGCGGACGGGCCTATGGCTACACCTTC
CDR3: CASSPSGRAYGYTF

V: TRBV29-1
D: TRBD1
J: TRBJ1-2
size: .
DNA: TGCAGCGTTGAATTCGGAAGGGGGCAGTTCCTTGGCTACACCTTC
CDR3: CSVEFGRGQFLGYTF

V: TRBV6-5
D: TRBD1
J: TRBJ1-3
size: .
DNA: TGTGCCAGCAGTACACTCCCGGGACAGAAAAACACCATATATTTT
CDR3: CASSTLPGQKNTIYF